What follows is one T cell receptor beta chain and its context. What it recognizes is unknown. This sample was included in a study of T cells in Graves' hyperthyroidism and ophthalmopathy. Germline lookup yields CDR1 MNHEY and CDR2 SVGEGT. This CDR3 has 15 residues. Inclusion characteristics of ophthalmopathy patients comprised a Clinical Activity Score of at least 3, a NOSPECS grade of at least 4, and duration under 3 months. Notes on the study in general: Ophthalmopathy onset followed model prediction by a median around six months.

Amplification of TCR beta CDR3 regions used RNA as the template. Using the HTBI primer set, a first-round RT-PCR was run on the TCR CDR3. In TCRdb, the multiplex PCR reads were re-called with MiXCR into one record per CDR3 protein. The table includes fewer than 350,000 distinct CDR3 sequences, 15% to 20% detected once. Sequenced material: blood. The V call is TRBV6-2 or TRBV6-3, the J call TRBJ2-7; D possibly corresponds to TRBD2 (5 bases). TRBJ2-1 matches the DNA end more closely, so the J call is doubtful. This clonotype originated in a woman between 35 and 50 years old with Graves' ophthalmopathy. CDR3 sequence: CASCDGLGKDYEQFF. CDR3 DNA sequence: TGTGCCAGCTGCGACGGACTGGGGAAAGACTACGAGCAGTTCTTC.